This TCR beta chain was sequenced during a study of blood T cells in healthy people across ages. General study points: Estimated diversity across one million T cells was deemed an underestimate. When set beside aged donors, long-lived donors presented more naive CD4+ cells and higher diversity. Older age coincided with a roughly linear decline in TCR beta diversity per million T cells. TCR beta diversity correlated strongly with naive T cell percentage.

Using a J-beta primer mix together with a sample-barcoded 5' primer, a second PCR was run for roughly 7 to 11 cycles. TCRdb redid the calling of the 5' RACE reads with MiXCR, one entry per CDR3 protein. Of over 500,000 distinct CDR3 sequences in the sample, 52% were seen once. CDR1 is DFQATT, CDR2 SNEGSKA, per germline (reference sequence). The V end lost 5 bases, the J end lost 7 bases, and 23 bases lay between the germline ends. CDR3 length: 16 residues. This clonotype was seen more than once but under ten times. Its antigen is not identified. The chain is built from TRBV20-1 and TRBJ2-2; D tentatively fits TRBD1 or TRBD2 (5 bases each). Material for sequencing was blood. The TCR sequence derives from a woman older than 75 in good health. The CDR3 DNA follows: TGCAGTGCTGAAAAACCGGGACGTACTGCCGGCGGGGAGCTGTTTTTT. Protein: CSAEKPGRTAGGELFF.